This TCR beta chain stems from a study of blood T cell repertoires in COVID-19. Study information: Nucleic acid was either cDNA or gDNA, and it came from T cells, B-cell-depleted T cells, or PBMCs.

Some clones are missing from TCRdb's copy, which holds only in-frame ones; the method was immunoSEQ multiplex PCR. Among 350,000 to 400,000 clones, over 75% were seen once, and the ten largest hold around 1%. Germline-derived CDR1 and CDR2 are LGHDT and YNNKEL (reference sequence). V lost 7 bases and J 2 bases, leaving 18 bases between the germline ends. The CDR3 has 15 residues. This clone was picked up one time. The rearrangement links TRBV3-1 (or the pseudogene TRBV3-2) to TRBJ2-7; D perhaps matches TRBD1 (7 bases). Material for sequencing was PBMCs or T cells enriched from blood (not recorded which). The sequence was obtained from a man aged 18 to 29 who had recovered from COVID-19. CDR3 sequence reads: CASTRGGTVAYEQYF. Here the CDR3 DNA reads TGTGCCAGCACTCGAGGGGGGACAGTGGCCTACGAGCAGTACTTC.